The sequence of this T cell receptor (beta chain) was determined in a study of T-cell reconstitution after alpha-beta-depleted transplantation in children. Study outcomes and limitations: One year post-transplant, T-cell counts and diversity were largely derived from T cells produced anew.

CDR3 length equals 18 residues. With 1 base clipped from V and 0 bases from J, the junction kept 12 bases outside the gene matches. Germline-derived CDR1 and CDR2 are SQVTM and ANQGSEA. Unique molecular identifiers featured in how the TCRbeta library was prepared. TCRdb re-analysed the PCR reads in MiXCR, keeping a single row per CDR3 protein. The data contain 80,000 to 100,000 distinct CDR3 sequences, about 22% of them singletons. For this clonotype: Antigen specificity is unknown.

The sequencing used PBMCs, collected before TCRalphabeta/CD19-depleted stem cell transplant. This chain connects TRBV29-1 to TRBJ2-1; 7 bases map to TRBD2. This sequence originates from a boy under 10 years old with acute lymphoblastic leukemia, due to receive a stem cell transplant. Here the CDR3 reads CSVEGVLAEGTSYNEQFF. CDR3 sequence (DNA): TGCAGCGTTGAAGGGGTGCTAGCGGAGGGGACCTCCTACAATGAGCAGTTCTTC.